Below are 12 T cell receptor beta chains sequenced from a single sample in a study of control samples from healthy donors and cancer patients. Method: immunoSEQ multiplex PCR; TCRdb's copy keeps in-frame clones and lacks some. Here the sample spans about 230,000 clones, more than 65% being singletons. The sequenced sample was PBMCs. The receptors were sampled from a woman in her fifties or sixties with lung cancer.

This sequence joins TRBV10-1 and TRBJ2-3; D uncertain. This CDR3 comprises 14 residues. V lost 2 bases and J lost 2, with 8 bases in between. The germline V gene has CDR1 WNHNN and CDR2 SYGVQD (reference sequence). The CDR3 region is CASSEARFTDTQYF. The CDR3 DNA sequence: TGCGCCAGCAGTGAGGCCAGGTTCACAGATACGCAGTATTTT.

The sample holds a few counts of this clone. CDR3 protein: CASSRVSGQGILNEQFF. CDR3 nucleotides: TGTGCCAGCAGCCGTGTTTCGGGACAGGGGATCCTCAATGAGCAGTTCTTC. V is TRBV7-3 and J is TRBJ2-1; TRBD1 matches 10 bases. Germline V gene data show CDR1 as SGHTA and CDR2 as FQGTGA. The CDR3 spans 17 residues. With V trimmed by 5 bases and J by 6 bases, 13 bases remained unmatched.

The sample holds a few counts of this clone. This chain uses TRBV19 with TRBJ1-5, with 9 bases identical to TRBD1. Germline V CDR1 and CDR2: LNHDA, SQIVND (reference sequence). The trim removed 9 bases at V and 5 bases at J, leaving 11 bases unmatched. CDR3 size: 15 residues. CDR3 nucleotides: TGTGCCAGCGCCTCCGGCGGGACAGGGTATCAGCCCCAGCATTTT. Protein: CASASGGTGYQPQHF.

The DNA for the CDR3 is TGTGCCAGCAGTTTAGTGGGGGGGACTGAAGCTTTCTTT. It codes for CASSLVGGTEAFF. The rearrangement links TRBV28 to TRBJ1-1, with TRBD1 as a possible D gene (5 bases). Trimming removed 2 bases at V and 5 bases at J, with 9 bases between. The V gene's germline CDR1 is MDHEN and CDR2 SYDVKM. This CDR3 is built from 13 residues.

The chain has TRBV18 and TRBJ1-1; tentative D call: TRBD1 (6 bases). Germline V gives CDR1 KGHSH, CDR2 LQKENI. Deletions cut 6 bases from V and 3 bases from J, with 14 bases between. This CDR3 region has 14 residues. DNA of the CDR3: TGTGCCAGCTCCGCCATTTCAGGGGACACTGAAGCTTTCTTT. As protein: CASSAISGDTEAFF. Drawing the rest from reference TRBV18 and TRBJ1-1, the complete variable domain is NAGVMQNPRHLVRRRGQEARLRCSPMKGHSHVYWYRQLPEEGLKFMVYLQKENIIDESGMPKERFSAEFPKEGPSILRIQQVVRGDSAAYFCASSAISGDTEAFFGQGTRLTVV.

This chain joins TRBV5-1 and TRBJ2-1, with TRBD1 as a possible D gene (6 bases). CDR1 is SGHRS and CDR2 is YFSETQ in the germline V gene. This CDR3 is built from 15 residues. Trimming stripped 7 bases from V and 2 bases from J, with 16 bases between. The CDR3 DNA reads TGCGCCAGCGCCACTGGGGGCCTACCCTACAATGAGCAGTTCTTC. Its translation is CASATGGLPYNEQFF.

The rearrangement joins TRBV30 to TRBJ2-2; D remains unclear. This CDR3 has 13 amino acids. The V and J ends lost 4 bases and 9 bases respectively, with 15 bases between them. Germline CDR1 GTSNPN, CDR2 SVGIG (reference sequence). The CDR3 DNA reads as TGTGCCTGGATAAAGACAAAACACCGGGAGCTGTTTTTT. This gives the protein CAWIKTKHRELFF.

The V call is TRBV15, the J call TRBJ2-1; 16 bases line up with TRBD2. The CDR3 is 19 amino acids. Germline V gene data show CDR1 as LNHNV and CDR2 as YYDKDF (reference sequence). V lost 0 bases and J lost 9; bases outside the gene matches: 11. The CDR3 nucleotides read TGTGCCACCAGCAGAGATGGGGGGACTAGCGGGAGGGCCTTGGTTGAGCAGTTCTTC. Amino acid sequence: CATSRDGGTSGRALVEQFF.

The CDR3 sequence is CASSFGTLSRNTGELFF. In DNA form, the CDR3 reads TGCGCCAGCAGCTTCGGGACACTTTCTCGGAACACCGGGGAGCTGTTTTTT. The chain uses TRBV5-1 and TRBJ2-2, with D possibly being TRBD1 (6 bases). This CDR3 has 17 amino acids. With 2 bases removed from V and 1 base from J, the gap between germline ends came to 15 bases. From germline, CDR1 is SGHRS and CDR2 YFSETQ. The complete variable domain, with remaining parts taken from reference TRBV5-1 and TRBJ2-2, reads KAGVTQTPRYLIKTRGQQVTLSCSPISGHRSVSWYQQTPGQGLQFLFEYFSETQRNKGNFPGRFSGRQFSNSRSEMNVSTLELGDSALYLCASSFGTLSRNTGELFFGEGSRLTVL.

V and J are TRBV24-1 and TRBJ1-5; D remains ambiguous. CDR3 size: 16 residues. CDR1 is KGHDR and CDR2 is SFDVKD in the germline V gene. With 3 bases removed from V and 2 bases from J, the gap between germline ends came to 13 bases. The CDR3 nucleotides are TGTGCCACCAGTGATAGTCGACAACTGCGCAATCAGCCCCAGCATTTT. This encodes CATSDSRQLRNQPQHF.

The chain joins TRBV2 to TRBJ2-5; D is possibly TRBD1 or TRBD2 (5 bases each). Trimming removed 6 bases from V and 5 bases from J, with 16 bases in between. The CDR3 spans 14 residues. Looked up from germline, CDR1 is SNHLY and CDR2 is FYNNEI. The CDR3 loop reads CASRIGTAGETQYF. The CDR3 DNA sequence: TGTGCCAGCAGAATCGGGACCGCTGGCGAGACCCAGTACTTC.

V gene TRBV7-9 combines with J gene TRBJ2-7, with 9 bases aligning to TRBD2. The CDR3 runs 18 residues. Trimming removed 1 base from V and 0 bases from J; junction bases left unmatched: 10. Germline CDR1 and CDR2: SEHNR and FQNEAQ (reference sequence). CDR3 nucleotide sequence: TGTGCCAGCAGCTTAGGGACTAGCGACTTTAACCCCTCCTACGAGCAGTACTTC. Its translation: CASSLGTSDFNPSYEQYF.